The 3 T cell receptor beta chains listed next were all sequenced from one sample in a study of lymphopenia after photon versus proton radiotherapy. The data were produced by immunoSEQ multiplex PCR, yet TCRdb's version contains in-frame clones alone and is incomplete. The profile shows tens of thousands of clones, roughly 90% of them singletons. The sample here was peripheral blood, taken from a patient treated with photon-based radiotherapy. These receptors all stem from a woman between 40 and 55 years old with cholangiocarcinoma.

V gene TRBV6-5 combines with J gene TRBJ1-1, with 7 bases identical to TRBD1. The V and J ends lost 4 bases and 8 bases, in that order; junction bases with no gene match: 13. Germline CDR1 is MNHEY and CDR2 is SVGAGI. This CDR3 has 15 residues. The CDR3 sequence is CASSSGTARTQEAFF. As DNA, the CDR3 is TGTGCCAGCAGTTCCGGGACAGCCCGTACTCAAGAAGCTTTCTTT.

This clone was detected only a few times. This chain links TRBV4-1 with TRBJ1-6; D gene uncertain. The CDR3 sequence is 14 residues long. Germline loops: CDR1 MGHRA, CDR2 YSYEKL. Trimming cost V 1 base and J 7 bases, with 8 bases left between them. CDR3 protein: CASSQVGQNSPLHF. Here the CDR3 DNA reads TGCGCCAGCAGCCAAGTGGGCCAAAATTCACCCCTCCACTTT.

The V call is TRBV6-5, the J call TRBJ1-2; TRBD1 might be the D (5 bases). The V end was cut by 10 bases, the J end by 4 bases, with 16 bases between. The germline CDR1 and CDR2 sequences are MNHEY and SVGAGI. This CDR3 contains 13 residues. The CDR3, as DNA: TGTGCCACACGGCAGGGCTTTGGCTATGGCTACACCTTC. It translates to CATRQGFGYGYTF.